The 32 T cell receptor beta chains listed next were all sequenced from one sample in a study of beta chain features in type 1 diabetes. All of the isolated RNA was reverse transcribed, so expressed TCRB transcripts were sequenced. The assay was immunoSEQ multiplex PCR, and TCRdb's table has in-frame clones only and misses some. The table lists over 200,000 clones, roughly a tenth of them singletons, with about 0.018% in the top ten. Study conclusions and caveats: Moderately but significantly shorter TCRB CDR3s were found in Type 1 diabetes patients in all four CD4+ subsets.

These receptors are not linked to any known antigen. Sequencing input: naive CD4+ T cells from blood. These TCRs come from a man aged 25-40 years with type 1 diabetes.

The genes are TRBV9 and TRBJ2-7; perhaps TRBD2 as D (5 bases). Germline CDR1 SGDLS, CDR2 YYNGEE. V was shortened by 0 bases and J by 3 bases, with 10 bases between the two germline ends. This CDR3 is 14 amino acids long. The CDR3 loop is CASSVGGLDYEQYF. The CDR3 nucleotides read TGTGCCAGCAGCGTAGGCGGGCTAGACTACGAGCAGTACTTC.

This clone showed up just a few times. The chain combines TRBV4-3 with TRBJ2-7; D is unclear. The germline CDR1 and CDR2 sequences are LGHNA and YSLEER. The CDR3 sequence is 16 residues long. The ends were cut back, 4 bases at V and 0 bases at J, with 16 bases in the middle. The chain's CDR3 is CASSPSHRSGSYEQYF. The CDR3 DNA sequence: TGCGCCAGCAGCCCCTCCCACCGGTCGGGCTCCTACGAGCAGTACTTC.

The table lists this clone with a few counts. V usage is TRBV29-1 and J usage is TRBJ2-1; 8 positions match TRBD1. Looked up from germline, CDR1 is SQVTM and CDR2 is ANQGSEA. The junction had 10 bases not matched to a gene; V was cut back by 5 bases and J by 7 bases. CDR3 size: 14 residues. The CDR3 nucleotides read TGCAGCGTTTCGAGGGCAGGGGGCGGGAATGAGCAGTTCTTC. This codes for CSVSRAGGGNEQFF.

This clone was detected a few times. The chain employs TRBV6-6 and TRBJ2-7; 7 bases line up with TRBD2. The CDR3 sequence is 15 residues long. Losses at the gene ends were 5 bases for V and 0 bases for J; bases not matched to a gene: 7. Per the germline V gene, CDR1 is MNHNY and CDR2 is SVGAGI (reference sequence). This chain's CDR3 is CASSRFGGSSYEQYF. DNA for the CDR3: TGTGCCAGCAGTCGCTTCGGGGGGAGCTCCTACGAGCAGTACTTC.

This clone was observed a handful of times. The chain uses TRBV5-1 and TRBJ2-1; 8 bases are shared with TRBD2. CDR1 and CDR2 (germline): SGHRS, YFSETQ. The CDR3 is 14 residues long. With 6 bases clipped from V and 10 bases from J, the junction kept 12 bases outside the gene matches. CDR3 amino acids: CASKLAGQNREQFF. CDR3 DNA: TGCGCCAGCAAGCTAGCGGGCCAGAATAGGGAGCAGTTCTTC.

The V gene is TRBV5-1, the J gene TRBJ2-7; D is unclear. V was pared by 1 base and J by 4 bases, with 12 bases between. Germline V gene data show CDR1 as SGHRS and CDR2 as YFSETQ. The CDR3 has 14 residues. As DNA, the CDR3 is TGCGCCAGCAGCTTGCTGGGCCGGATGTACGAGCAGTACTTC. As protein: CASSLLGRMYEQYF.

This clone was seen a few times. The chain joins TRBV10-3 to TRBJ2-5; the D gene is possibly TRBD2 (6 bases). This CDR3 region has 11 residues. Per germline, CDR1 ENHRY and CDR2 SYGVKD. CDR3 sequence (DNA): TGTGCATCGAGGAGGGGAGAGACCCAGTACTTC. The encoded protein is CASRRGETQYF.

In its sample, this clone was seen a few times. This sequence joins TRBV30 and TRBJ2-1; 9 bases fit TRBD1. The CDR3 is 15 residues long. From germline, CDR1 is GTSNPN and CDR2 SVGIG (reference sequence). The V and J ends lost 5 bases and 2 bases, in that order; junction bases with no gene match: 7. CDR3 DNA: TGTGCCTGGGATATAGGACAGGGGACCTACAATGAGCAGTTCTTC. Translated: CAWDIGQGTYNEQFF. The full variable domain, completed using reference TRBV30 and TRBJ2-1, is SQTIHQWPATLVQPVGSPLSLECTVEGTSNPNLYWYRQAAGRGLQLLFYSVGIGQISSEVPQNLSASRPQDRQFILSSKKLLLSDSGFYLCAWDIGQGTYNEQFFGPGTRLTVL.

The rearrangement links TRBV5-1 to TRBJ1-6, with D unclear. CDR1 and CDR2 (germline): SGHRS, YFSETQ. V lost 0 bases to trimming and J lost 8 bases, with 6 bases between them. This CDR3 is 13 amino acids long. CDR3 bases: TGCGCCAGCAGCTTGGATCAGTATTCACCCCTCCACTTT. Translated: CASSLDQYSPLHF.

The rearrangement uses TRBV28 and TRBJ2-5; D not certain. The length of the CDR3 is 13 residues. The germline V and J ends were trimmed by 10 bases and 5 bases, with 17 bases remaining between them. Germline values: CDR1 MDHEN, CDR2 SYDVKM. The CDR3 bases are TGTGCCACCTCAGTTTTGGTGAGGGAGACCCAGTACTTC. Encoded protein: CATSVLVRETQYF.

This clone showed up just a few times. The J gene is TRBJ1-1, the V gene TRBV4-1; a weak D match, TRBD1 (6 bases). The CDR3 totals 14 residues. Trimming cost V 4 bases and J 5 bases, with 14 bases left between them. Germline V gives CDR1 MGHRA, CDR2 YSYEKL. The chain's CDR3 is CASSLGHRNTEAFF. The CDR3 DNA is TGCGCCAGCAGCCTGGGACACCGGAATACTGAAGCTTTCTTT.

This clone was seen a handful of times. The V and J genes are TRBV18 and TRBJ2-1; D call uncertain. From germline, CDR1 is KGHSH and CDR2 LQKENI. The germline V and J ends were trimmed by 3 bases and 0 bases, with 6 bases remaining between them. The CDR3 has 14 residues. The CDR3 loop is CASSPQHSYNEQFF. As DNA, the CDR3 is TGTGCCAGCTCACCCCAACACTCCTACAATGAGCAGTTCTTC.

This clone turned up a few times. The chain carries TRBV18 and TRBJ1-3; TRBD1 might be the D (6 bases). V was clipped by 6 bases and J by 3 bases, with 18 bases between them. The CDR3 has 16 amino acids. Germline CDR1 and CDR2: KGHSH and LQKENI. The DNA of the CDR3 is TGTGCCAGCTCGCCGGACAGTCCTGACAGTGGAAACACCATATATTTT. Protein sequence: CASSPDSPDSGNTIYF.

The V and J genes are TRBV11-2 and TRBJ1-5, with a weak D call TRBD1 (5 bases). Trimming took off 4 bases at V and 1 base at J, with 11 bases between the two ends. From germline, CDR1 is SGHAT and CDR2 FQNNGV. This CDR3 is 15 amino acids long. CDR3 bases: TGTGCCAGCAGCTCAGGGTCGCTCAGCAATCAGCCCCAGCATTTT. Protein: CASSSGSLSNQPQHF.

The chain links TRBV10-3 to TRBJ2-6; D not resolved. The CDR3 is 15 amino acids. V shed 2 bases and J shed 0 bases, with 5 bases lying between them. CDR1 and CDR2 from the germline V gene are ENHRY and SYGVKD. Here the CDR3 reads CAISEPSSGANVLTF. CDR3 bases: TGTGCCATCAGTGAGCCCAGCTCTGGGGCCAACGTCCTGACTTTC.

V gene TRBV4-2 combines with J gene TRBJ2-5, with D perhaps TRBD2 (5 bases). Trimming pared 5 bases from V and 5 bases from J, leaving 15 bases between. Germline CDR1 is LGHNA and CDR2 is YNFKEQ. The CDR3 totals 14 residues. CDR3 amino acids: CASSLWGRTETQYF. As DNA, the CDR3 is TGTGCCAGCAGCTTGTGGGGTCGGACTGAGACCCAGTACTTC.

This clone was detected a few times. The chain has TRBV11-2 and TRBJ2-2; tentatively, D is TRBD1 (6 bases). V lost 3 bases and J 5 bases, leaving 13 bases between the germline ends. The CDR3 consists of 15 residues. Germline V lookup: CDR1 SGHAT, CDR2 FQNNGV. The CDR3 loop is CASSFRQVSTGELFF. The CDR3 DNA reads TGTGCCAGCAGCTTTCGACAGGTTTCGACCGGGGAGCTGTTTTTT.

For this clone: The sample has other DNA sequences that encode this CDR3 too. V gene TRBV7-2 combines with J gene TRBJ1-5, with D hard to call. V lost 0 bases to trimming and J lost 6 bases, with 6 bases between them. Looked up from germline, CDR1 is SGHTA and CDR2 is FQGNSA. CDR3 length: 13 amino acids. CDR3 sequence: CASSLALSQPQHF. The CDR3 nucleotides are TGTGCCAGCAGCTTAGCGCTAAGTCAGCCCCAGCATTTT. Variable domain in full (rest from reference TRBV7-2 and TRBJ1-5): GAGVSQSPSNKVTEKGKDVELRCDPISGHTALYWYRQSLGQGLEFLIYFQGNSAPDKSGLPSDRFSAERTGGSVSTLTIQRTQQEDSAVYLCASSLALSQPQHFGDGTRLSIL.

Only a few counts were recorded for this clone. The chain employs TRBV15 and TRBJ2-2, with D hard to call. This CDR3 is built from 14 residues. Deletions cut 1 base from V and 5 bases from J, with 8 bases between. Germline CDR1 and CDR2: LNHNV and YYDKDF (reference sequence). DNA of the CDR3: TGTGCCACCAGCAGAGGAGACGGGACCGGGGAGCTGTTTTTT. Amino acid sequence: CATSRGDGTGELFF. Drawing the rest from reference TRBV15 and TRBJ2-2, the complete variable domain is DAMVIQNPRYQVTQFGKPVTLSCSQTLNHNVMYWYQQKSSQAPKLLFHYYDKDFNNEADTPDNFQSRRPNTSFCFLDIRSPGLGDTAMYLCATSRGDGTGELFFGEGSRLTVL.

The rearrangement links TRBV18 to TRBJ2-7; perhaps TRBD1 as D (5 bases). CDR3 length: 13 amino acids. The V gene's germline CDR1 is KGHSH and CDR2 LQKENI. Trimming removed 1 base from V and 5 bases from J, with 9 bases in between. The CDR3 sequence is CASSPLSGNEQYF. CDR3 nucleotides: TGTGCCAGCTCACCACTTTCAGGGAACGAGCAGTACTTC.

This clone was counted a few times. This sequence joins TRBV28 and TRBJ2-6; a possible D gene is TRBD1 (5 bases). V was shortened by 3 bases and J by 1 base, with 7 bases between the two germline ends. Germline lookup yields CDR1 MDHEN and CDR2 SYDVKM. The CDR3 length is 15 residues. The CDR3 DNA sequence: TGTGCCAGCAGTTTTTCAGGGTCTGGGGCCAACGTCCTGACTTTC. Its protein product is CASSFSGSGANVLTF. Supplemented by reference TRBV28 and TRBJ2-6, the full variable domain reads DVKVTQSSRYLVKRTGEKVFLECVQDMDHENMFWYRQDPGLGLRLIYFSYDVKMKEKGDIPEGYSVSREKKERFSLILESASTNQTSMYLCASSFSGSGANVLTFGAGSRLTVL.

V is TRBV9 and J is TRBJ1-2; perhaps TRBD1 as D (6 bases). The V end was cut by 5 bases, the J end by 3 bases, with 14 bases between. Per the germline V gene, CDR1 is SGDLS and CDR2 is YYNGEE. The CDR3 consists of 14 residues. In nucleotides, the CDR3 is TGTGCCAGCAGAGGCAAGGACAGCCACTATGGCTACACCTTC. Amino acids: CASRGKDSHYGYTF.

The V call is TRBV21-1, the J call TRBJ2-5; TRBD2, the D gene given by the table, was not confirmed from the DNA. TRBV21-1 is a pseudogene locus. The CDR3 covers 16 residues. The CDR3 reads CASSLGASGLQETQYF. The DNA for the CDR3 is TGTGCCAGCAGCCTCGGGGCTAGCGGACTCCAAGAGACCCAGTACTTC.

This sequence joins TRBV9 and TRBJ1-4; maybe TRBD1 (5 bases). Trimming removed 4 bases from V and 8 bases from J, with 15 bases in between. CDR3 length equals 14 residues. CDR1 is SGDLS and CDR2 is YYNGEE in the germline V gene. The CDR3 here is CASSPGPDKEKLFF. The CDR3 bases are TGTGCCAGCAGCCCAGGCCCGGACAAGGAAAAACTGTTTTTT.

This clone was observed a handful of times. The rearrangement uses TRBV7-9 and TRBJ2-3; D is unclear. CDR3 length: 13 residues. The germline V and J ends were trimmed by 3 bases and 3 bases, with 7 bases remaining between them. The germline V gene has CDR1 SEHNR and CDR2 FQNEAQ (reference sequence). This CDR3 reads CASSLGETDTQYF. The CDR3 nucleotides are TGTGCCAGCAGCTTGGGCGAAACAGATACGCAGTATTTT.

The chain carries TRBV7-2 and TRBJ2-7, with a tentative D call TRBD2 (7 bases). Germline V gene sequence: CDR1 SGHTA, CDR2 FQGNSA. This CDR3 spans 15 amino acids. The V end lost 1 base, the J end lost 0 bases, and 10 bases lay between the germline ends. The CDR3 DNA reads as TGTGCCAGCAGCTTAGGCGGGGGCCTCTCCTACGAGCAGTACTTC. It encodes CASSLGGGLSYEQYF.

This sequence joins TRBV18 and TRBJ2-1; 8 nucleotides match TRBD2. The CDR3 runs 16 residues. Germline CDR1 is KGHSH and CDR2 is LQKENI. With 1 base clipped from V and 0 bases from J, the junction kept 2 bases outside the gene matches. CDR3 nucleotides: TGTGCCAGCTCACCACGCGGGGGGCCCTCCTACAATGAGCAGTTCTTC. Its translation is CASSPRGGPSYNEQFF. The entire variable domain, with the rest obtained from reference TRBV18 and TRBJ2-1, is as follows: NAGVMQNPRHLVRRRGQEARLRCSPMKGHSHVYWYRQLPEEGLKFMVYLQKENIIDESGMPKERFSAEFPKEGPSILRIQQVVRGDSAAYFCASSPRGGPSYNEQFFGPGTRLTVL.

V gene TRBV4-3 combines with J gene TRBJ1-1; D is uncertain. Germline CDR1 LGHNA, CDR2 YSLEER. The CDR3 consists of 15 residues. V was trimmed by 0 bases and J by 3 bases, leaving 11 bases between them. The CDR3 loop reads CASSQDPPGDTEAFF. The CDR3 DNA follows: TGCGCCAGCAGCCAAGATCCTCCCGGGGACACTGAAGCTTTCTTT.

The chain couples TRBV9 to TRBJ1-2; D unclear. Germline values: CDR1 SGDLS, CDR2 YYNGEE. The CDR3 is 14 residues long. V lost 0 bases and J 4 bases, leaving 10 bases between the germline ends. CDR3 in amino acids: CASSVVPGSYGYTF. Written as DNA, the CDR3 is TGTGCCAGCAGCGTAGTCCCAGGATCCTATGGCTACACCTTC.

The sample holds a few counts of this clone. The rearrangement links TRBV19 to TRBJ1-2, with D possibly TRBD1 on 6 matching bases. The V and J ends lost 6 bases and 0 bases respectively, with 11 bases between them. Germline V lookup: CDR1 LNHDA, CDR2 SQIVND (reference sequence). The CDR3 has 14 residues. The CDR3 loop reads CASSRDNSNYGYTF. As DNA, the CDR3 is TGTGCCAGTAGCCGGGACAACTCTAACTATGGCTACACCTTC.

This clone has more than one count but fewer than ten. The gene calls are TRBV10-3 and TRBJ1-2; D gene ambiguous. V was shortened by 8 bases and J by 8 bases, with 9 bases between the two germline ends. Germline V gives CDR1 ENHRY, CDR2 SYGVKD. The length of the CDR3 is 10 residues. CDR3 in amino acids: CAIGLLGYTF. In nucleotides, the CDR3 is TGTGCCATCGGGCTTCTAGGCTACACCTTC.

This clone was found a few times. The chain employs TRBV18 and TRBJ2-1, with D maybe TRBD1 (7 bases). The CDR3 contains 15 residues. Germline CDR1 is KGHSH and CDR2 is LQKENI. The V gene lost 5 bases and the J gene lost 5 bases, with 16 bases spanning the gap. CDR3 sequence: CASSTRGQFDNEQFF. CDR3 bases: TGTGCCAGCTCAACGCGGGGACAGTTCGACAATGAGCAGTTCTTC.